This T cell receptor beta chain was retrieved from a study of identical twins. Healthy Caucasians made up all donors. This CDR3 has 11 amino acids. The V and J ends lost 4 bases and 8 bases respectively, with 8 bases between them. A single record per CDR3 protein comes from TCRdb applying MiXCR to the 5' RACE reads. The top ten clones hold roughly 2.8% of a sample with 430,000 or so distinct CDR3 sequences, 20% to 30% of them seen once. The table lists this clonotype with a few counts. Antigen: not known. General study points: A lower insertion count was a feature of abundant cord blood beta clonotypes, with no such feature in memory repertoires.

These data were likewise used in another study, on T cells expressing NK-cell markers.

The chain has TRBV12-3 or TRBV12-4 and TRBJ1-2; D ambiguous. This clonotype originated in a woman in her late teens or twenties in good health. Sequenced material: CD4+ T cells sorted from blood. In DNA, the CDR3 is TGTGCCAGCAGTTCTGGGTGGGGCTACACCTTC. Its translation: CASSSGWGYTF.